Listed below are T cell receptor beta chains from one sample, sequenced in a study of tumor and adjacent non-tumor tissue in lung cancer. TCRdb fed the multiplex PCR reads into MiXCR, producing one record per CDR3 protein. There are under 150,000 distinct CDR3 sequences in the sample; around 66% occur only once, and over 15% lies in the top ten. The sample was lung tumor tissue. The receptor source for this set is a man in his sixties with small cell lung cancer. Both conserved end residues are part of each CDR3. Each record gives: CDR3 protein, CDR3 DNA, clone size, D gene, V gene, J gene. The D gene is left open where the match is weak. The size field is filled for only some rows; it gives once, few, many or a size class.

CDR3 protein: CASSQIPVGTGCGYTF
CDR3 DNA: TGCGCCAGCAGCCAAATTCCCGTTGGGACAGGGTGTGGCTACACCTTC
clone size: .
D gene: TRBD1
V gene: TRBV4-1
J gene: TRBJ1-2

CDR3 protein: CASSQATTGTGGREQYF
CDR3 DNA: TGTGCCAGCAGCCAAGCCACCACCGGGACAGGGGGCCGCGAGCAGTACTTC
clone size: .
D gene: TRBD1
V gene: TRBV4-2
J gene: TRBJ2-7

CDR3 protein: CASSQVEGSTGELFF
CDR3 DNA: TGTGCCAGCAGTCAAGTAGAGGGGAGCACCGGGGAGCTGTTTTTT
clone size: .
D gene: .
V gene: TRBV12-3/TRBV12-4
J gene: TRBJ2-2

CDR3 protein: CSAEVNLNTEAFF
CDR3 DNA: TGCAGCGCAGAAGTGAACCTGAACACTGAAGCTTTCTTT
clone size: .
D gene: .
V gene: TRBV29-1
J gene: TRBJ1-1

CDR3 protein: CASSFGGTYEQYF
CDR3 DNA: TGTGCCAGCAGCTTTGGGGGGACCTACGAGCAGTACTTC
clone size: few
D gene: .
V gene: TRBV5-4
J gene: TRBJ2-7

CDR3 protein: CASGSAGTGAGIQYF
CDR3 DNA: TGCGCCAGCGGATCTGCCGGGACAGGGGCAGGCATTCAGTACTTC
clone size: few
D gene: TRBD1
V gene: TRBV4-1
J gene: TRBJ2-4

CDR3 protein: CTSSLAAVWEGKPYF
CDR3 DNA: TGTACCAGCAGCTTAGCGGCCGTCTGGGAGGGAAAGCCGTACTTC
clone size: .
D gene: TRBD2
V gene: TRBV11-1
J gene: TRBJ2-7

CDR3 protein: CSARDMGRQMNTGELFF
CDR3 DNA: TGCAGTGCTAGAGATATGGGCAGGCAAATGAACACCGGGGAGCTGTTTTTT
clone size: .
D gene: .
V gene: TRBV20-1
J gene: TRBJ2-2

CDR3 protein: CASSFTGEPSYEQYF
CDR3 DNA: TGTGCCAGCAGTTTCACAGGGGAGCCTTCCTACGAGCAGTACTTC
clone size: .
D gene: TRBD1
V gene: TRBV12-3/TRBV12-4
J gene: TRBJ2-7

CDR3 protein: CASSLGSNEHFF
CDR3 DNA: TGTGCCAGCAGCTTAGGTAGCAATGAGCATTTCTTC
clone size: .
D gene: .
V gene: TRBV7-9
J gene: TRBJ2-1

CDR3 protein: CSVGQVPSDEQFF
CDR3 DNA: TGCAGCGTTGGACAGGTCCCTTCGGATGAGCAGTTCTTC
clone size: .
D gene: .
V gene: TRBV29-1
J gene: TRBJ2-1

CDR3 protein: CVSGLDLASTETFF
CDR3 DNA: TGTGTCAGCGGCTTAGATCTTGCAAGCACTGAAACTTTCTTT
clone size: .
D gene: .
V gene: TRBV11-2
J gene: TRBJ1-1

CDR3 protein: CAWSAELAGGPGETQYF
CDR3 DNA: TGTGCCTGGAGTGCCGAACTAGCGGGAGGGCCAGGAGAGACCCAGTACTTC
clone size: .
D gene: TRBD2
V gene: TRBV30
J gene: TRBJ2-5

CDR3 protein: CAWTPYWDYEQYF
CDR3 DNA: TGTGCCTGGACCCCTTACTGGGACTACGAGCAGTACTTC
clone size: few
D gene: .
V gene: TRBV30
J gene: TRBJ2-7

CDR3 protein: CAISGLAGTYGTDTQYF
CDR3 DNA: TGTGCCATTTCCGGGCTAGCGGGAACTTATGGCACAGATACGCAGTATTTT
clone size: .
D gene: TRBD2
V gene: TRBV12-3/TRBV12-4
J gene: TRBJ2-3

CDR3 protein: CSSETANNEKLFF
CDR3 DNA: TGCAGCTCTGAGACTGCGAATAATGAAAAACTGTTTTTT
clone size: .
D gene: .
V gene: TRBV29-1
J gene: TRBJ1-4

CDR3 protein: CASSPGLGTYNEQFF
CDR3 DNA: TGTGCCAGCAGTCCGGGACTGGGGACCTACAATGAGCAGTTCTTC
clone size: .
D gene: .
V gene: TRBV5-5
J gene: TRBJ2-1

CDR3 protein: CASSYGALGSYNERLF
CDR3 DNA: TGTGCCAGCAGCTACGGGGCCCTGGGGTCCTACAATGAGCGGCTTTTC
clone size: .
D gene: .
V gene: TRBV11-2
J gene: TRBJ2-1

CDR3 protein: CASSSSGTGTDTQYF
CDR3 DNA: TGTGCCAGCAGTTCTTCCGGGACAGGCACAGATACGCAGTATTTT
clone size: few
D gene: TRBD1
V gene: TRBV6-5
J gene: TRBJ2-3

CDR3 protein: CDSSTTGRGYNEQLF
CDR3 DNA: TGTGACAGCAGCACGACAGGGAGGGGATACAATGAGCAGCTCTTC
clone size: .
D gene: .
V gene: TRBV28
J gene: TRBJ2-1

CDR3 protein: CASSPGLAGGPKGTDTQYF
CDR3 DNA: TGTGCCAGCAGTCCCGGACTAGCGGGAGGGCCTAAAGGCACAGATACGCAGTATTTT
clone size: many
D gene: TRBD2
V gene: TRBV6-6
J gene: TRBJ2-3

CDR3 protein: CASGPGGRGASGYTF
CDR3 DNA: TGCGCCAGCGGCCCAGGAGGACGGGGGGCGAGTGGCTACACCTTC
clone size: .
D gene: .
V gene: TRBV4-1
J gene: TRBJ1-2

CDR3 protein: CSARVQLVRETQYF
CDR3 DNA: TGCAGTGCTAGAGTCCAATTAGTCAGAGAGACCCAGTACTTC
clone size: .
D gene: .
V gene: TRBV20-1
J gene: TRBJ2-5